Below, 15 T cell receptor beta chains from the same sample are listed, as sequenced in a study of shared clonotypes between healthy human individuals. Naive CD8 cells lacked CD45RO and underwent positive selection for CCR7, leaving out terminally differentiated effector memory CD45RA+ cells. Some clones are missing from TCRdb's copy, which holds only in-frame ones; the method was immunoSEQ multiplex PCR. The table has 2 million to 2.5 million clones, 85% to 95% seen once; the top ten hold under 2%. Sequencing was carried out using naive CD8+ T cells from PBMCs. These receptors all stem from a young man in good health. Some clones in this sample may be carry-over from other donors' samples.

Of note for this clone: This sample also contains other DNA sequences that code for the same CDR3. V is TRBV5-4 and J is TRBJ2-2; D not certain. The CDR3 has 12 amino acids. The V end lost 5 bases, the J end lost 2 bases, and 4 bases lay between the germline ends. Germline CDR1 reads SGHNT; CDR2 reads YYREEE (reference sequence). CDR3 in amino acids: CASSLNTGELFF. CDR3 nucleotides: TGTGCCAGCAGTCTTAACACCGGGGAGCTGTTTTTT.

This chain links TRBV11-3 with TRBJ2-7; D call uncertain. The CDR3 length is 16 residues. The V gene's germline CDR1 is SGHNT and CDR2 YENEEA. The germline V and J ends were trimmed by 1 base and 1 base, with 14 bases remaining between them. The CDR3, as DNA: TGTGCCAGCAGCTTAGTCCTGCCTCGATTATCCTACGAGCAGTACTTC. Encoded protein: CASSLVLPRLSYEQYF.

This chain links TRBV9 with TRBJ2-1, with D hard to call. CDR3 length equals 17 residues. The V end was cut by 1 base, the J end by 2 bases, with 16 bases between. In germline, CDR1 is SGDLS, CDR2 YYNGEE. The DNA of the CDR3 is TGTGCCAGCAGCGTACCTTCCCAAGGGCCCCCCTACAATGAGCAGTTCTTC. Translated: CASSVPSQGPPYNEQFF. The variable domain in full, with the rest retrieved from reference TRBV9 and TRBJ2-1, is DSGVTQTPKHLITATGQRVTLRCSPRSGDLSVYWYQQSLDQGLQFLIQYYNGEERAKGNILERFSAQQFPDLHSELNLSSLELGDSALYFCASSVPSQGPPYNEQFFGPGTRLTVL.

The rearrangement links TRBV7-9 to TRBJ2-7; tentative D call: TRBD2 (5 bases). The CDR3 consists of 14 residues. Trimming took 1 base from V and 4 from J, leaving 11 bases between them. Germline loops: CDR1 SEHNR, CDR2 FQNEAQ (reference sequence). In DNA form, the CDR3 reads TGTGCCAGCAGCTTAGGGACTTCGTTTTACGAGCAGTACTTC. It translates to CASSLGTSFYEQYF.

The chain employs TRBV5-6 and TRBJ1-1, with D unresolved. Trimming cost V 0 bases and J 1 base, with 10 bases left between them. Germline lookup yields CDR1 SGHDT and CDR2 YYEEEE. The length of the CDR3 is 15 residues. The DNA of the CDR3 is TGTGCCAGCAGCTTGGACGAGGACGGGAACACTGAAGCTTTCTTT. This encodes CASSLDEDGNTEAFF.

The table lists this clone with a count of one. The chain links TRBV19 to TRBJ2-7; TRBD1 agrees at 9 bases. Germline CDR1 and CDR2: LNHDA and SQIVND (reference sequence). The CDR3 contains 15 residues. V lost 3 bases, J lost 5 bases, and 8 bases stayed unmatched. The CDR3, as DNA: TGTGCCAGTAGTATGTCAGGGACAGGGTACCACGAGCAGTACTTC. The encoded protein is CASSMSGTGYHEQYF.

This clone was detected a few times. The chain has TRBV15 and TRBJ1-1, with D uncertain. V lost 8 bases and J 6 bases, leaving 4 bases between the germline ends. Per the germline V gene, CDR1 is LNHNV and CDR2 is YYDKDF (reference sequence). The CDR3 length is 9 residues. The CDR3 is CATVSEAFF. For the CDR3, the DNA is TGTGCCACCGTTTCTGAAGCTTTCTTT.

Details on this clone: One end of the junction is discordant with germline, which a read error may explain. V usage is TRBV2 and J usage is TRBJ2-1; tentatively, D is TRBD2 (6 bases). The CDR3 is 17 residues long. Germline values: CDR1 SNHLY, CDR2 FYNNEI. The CDR3: CASTETVGEALYNEQFF. In DNA form, the CDR3 reads TGTGCCAGCACTGAAACAGTAGGGGAGGCCCTTTACAATGAGCAGTTCTTC.

V is TRBV9 and J is TRBJ2-1, with D uncertain. The CDR3 has 13 residues. V was pared by 0 bases and J by 8 bases, with 9 bases between. CDR1 SGDLS and CDR2 YYNGEE come from the germline V gene. The CDR3 spells CASSVAVAYEQFF. The CDR3 nucleotides are TGTGCCAGCAGCGTAGCGGTAGCCTATGAGCAGTTCTTC. Drawing the rest from reference TRBV9 and TRBJ2-1, the complete variable domain is DSGVTQTPKHLITATGQRVTLRCSPRSGDLSVYWYQQSLDQGLQFLIQYYNGEERAKGNILERFSAQQFPDLHSELNLSSLELGDSALYFCASSVAVAYEQFFGPGTRLTVL.

The V gene is TRBV9, the J gene TRBJ2-7; the match to TRBD2 covers 12 bases. Per germline, CDR1 SGDLS and CDR2 YYNGEE. Unmatched junction bases numbered 8, after V lost 0 bases and J lost 7 bases. The CDR3 loop spans 16 amino acids. Here the CDR3 DNA reads TGTGCCAGCAGCGTAGATGTAACTAGCGGGAGGAGGGAGCAGTACTTC. Its translation is CASSVDVTSGRREQYF.

CDR3 in amino acids: CAWSGGSEQFF. Written as DNA, the CDR3 is TGTGCCTGGAGTGGGGGGAGTGAGCAGTTCTTC. This sequence joins TRBV30 and TRBJ2-1, with D perhaps given as TRBD1 or TRBD2 (5 bases each). Between the trimmed V and J ends, which lost 1 base and 9 bases, there was a span of 7 bases. Germline V gene lookup returns CDR1 GTSNPN and CDR2 SVGIG (reference sequence). There are 11 residues in the CDR3.

This clone was seen a single time. This chain connects TRBV7-9 to TRBJ2-1; 15 bases are shared with TRBD2. The V segment lost 5 bases and the J segment 8 bases; nucleotides outside the gene matches: 4. CDR3 length equals 15 residues. Per germline, CDR1 SEHNR and CDR2 FQNEAQ (reference sequence). The CDR3 loop is CASSPGTSGRHEQFF. The CDR3 bases are TGTGCCAGCAGCCCAGGGACTAGCGGGAGGCATGAGCAGTTCTTC.

This sequence joins TRBV5-1 and TRBJ2-3; 8 nucleotides line up with TRBD2. Germline CDR1 reads SGHRS; CDR2 reads YFSETQ. J gave up 2 bases and V 0 bases, and 5 bases lay outside the gene matches. CDR3 length: 16 amino acids. The CDR3 protein is CASSLETSEYTDTQYF. CDR3 DNA: TGCGCCAGCAGCTTGGAGACTAGCGAGTACACAGATACGCAGTATTTT.

This rearrangement joins TRBV21-1 to TRBJ1-2. TRBV21-1 is listed as a pseudogene. The CDR3 is made up of 13 amino acids. The CDR3 protein is CASSKEAQRGYTF. The CDR3 DNA sequence: TGTGCCAGCAGCAAAGAGGCCCAGCGGGGCTACACCTTC.

This rearrangement joins TRBV27 to TRBJ2-7; 10 positions agree with TRBD1. Trimming cost V 5 bases and J 3 bases; bases outside gene matches: 4. The V gene's germline CDR1 is MNHEY and CDR2 SMNVEV (reference sequence). The CDR3 runs to 14 residues. The DNA for the CDR3 is TGTGCCAGCAGTGAAAGGACAGGGGGCTACGAGCAGTACTTC. Protein product: CASSERTGGYEQYF.